The clone carrying this TCR beta chain has only a few counts. Its antigen is still unknown. TCRdb re-called the PCR reads through MiXCR, storing one row per CDR3 protein. The sample lists roughly 320,000 distinct CDR3 sequences; about a fifth were seen once. The data stem from a study of molecular identifiers for immune sequencing clone quantification. Study details: Replicates involved a five-way split of RNA from around 20,000 or 99,000 naive CD8 cells, with sequencing of four. Study findings and constraints: Clones above 20 RNA copies contained over 99% of effector molecules and under 1% of naive molecules. Spiked Jurkat TCR RNA equal to one cell could reportedly be picked out among 850,000 to 1,000,000 naive cells.

Researchers sorted naive CD8 T cells as cells that were CD8+CD4-CCR7+CD45RA+. This CDR3 is 15 amino acids long. Germline V gives CDR1 DFQATT, CDR2 SNEGSKA (reference sequence). Trimming took 0 bases from V and 6 from J; bases not matched to a gene: 7. This TCR came from a human donor in good health. Some libraries in this study had Jurkat cell RNA spiked in. Sequencing was performed on naive CD8+ T cells from blood, with Jurkat cell RNA spiked in. Subset: FACS-sorted CD8+CD4-CCR7+CD45RA+ naive T cells. This chain joins TRBV20-1 and TRBJ2-7, with 11 nucleotides matching TRBD2. The CDR3 coding sequence is TGCAGTGCTAGAGATGGGGGTAGCGGGGGGGTCGAGCAGTACTTC. It yields the protein CSARDGGSGGVEQYF.